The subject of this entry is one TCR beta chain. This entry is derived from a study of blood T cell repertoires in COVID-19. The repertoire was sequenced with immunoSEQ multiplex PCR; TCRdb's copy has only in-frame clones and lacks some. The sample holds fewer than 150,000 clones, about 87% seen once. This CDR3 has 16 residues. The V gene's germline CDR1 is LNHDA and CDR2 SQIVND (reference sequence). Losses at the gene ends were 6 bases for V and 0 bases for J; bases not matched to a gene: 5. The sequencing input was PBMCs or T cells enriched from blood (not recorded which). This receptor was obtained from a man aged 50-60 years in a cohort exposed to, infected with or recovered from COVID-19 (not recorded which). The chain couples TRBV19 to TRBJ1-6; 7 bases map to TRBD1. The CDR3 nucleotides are TGTGCCAGTAGGGAGACAGGGAGCTCCTATAATTCACCCCTCCACTTT. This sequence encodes CASRETGSSYNSPLHF.